The clone carrying this T cell receptor beta chain was observed a few times. Its antigen is unidentified. With 60 Vbeta and 13 Jbeta primers, the PCR was carried out. Data came from immunoSEQ multiplex PCR; TCRdb stores just in-frame clones and leaves some out. The sample carries roughly 120,000 clones, about 79% recorded once. The entry originates in a study of cytomegalovirus exposure and HLA in healthy donors. General study points: Productive rates of about 90% or about 30% were seen for most TCR beta V segments in an earlier analysis. What TCR beta sequences reportedly achieved was accurate prediction of HLA-A and HLA-B alleles in most subjects.

Germline V gives CDR1 SGHRS, CDR2 YFSETQ. Trimming removed 2 bases from V and 6 bases from J; junction bases left unmatched: 2. This CDR3 is built from 13 residues. The origin of this receptor is a woman aged 18-29 years in good health and CMV-seropositive. The chain has TRBV5-1 and TRBJ2-1, with TRBD1 matching 7 bases. Sequenced material: PBMCs. CDR3 protein: CASSLTGVNEQFF. The DNA for the CDR3 is TGCGCCAGCAGCTTAACAGGGGTCAATGAGCAGTTCTTC.